The clone carrying this T cell receptor beta chain was recorded once. These data belong to a study of T cell responses to AZD1222 COVID-19 vaccine. Here immunoSEQ multiplex PCR was the method, and the copy in TCRdb shows in-frame clones only, minus some. Of more than 150,000 clones listed, 90% were seen once; the top ten hold approximately 2%. V was clipped by 1 base and J by 1 base, with 8 bases between them. Germline V gives CDR1 SGHAT, CDR2 FQNNGV. This CDR3 is built from 14 residues. This receptor was identified in an adult in good health. The specimen comprised peripheral blood, sampled on day 0 of AZD1222 vaccination. The rearrangement uses TRBV11-2 and TRBJ2-7, with D unclear. CDR3: CASSLGFSSYEQYF. The CDR3 DNA reads as TGTGCCAGCAGCTTAGGGTTTTCGTCCTACGAGCAGTACTTC.